A single sample is the source of the 27 T cell receptor beta chains below, sequenced in a study of T cell responses to AZD1222 COVID-19 vaccine. Libraries were prepared by immunoSEQ multiplex PCR; TCRdb keeps only in-frame clonotypes and omits some of them. In the table there are about 160,000 clones, roughly 90% of which are singletons. Sequences were derived from peripheral blood, sampled 28 days after the second AZD1222 dose. The receptor set was obtained from an adult who received the AZD1222 COVID-19 vaccine.

This clone occurred once. As DNA, the CDR3 is TGTGCCAGCAGTTTAGGGGGCCAAAACACCATATATTTT. Residues: CASSLGGQNTIYF. V usage is TRBV12-3 or TRBV12-4 and J usage is TRBJ1-3, with D possibly TRBD1 on 5 matching bases. The germline V and J ends were trimmed by 1 base and 6 bases, with 7 bases remaining between them. The CDR3 length is 13 residues.

The rearrangement uses TRBV19 and TRBJ1-5; D is uncertain. V lost 6 bases, J lost 3 bases, and 12 bases lay in between. Germline assignment: CDR1 LNHDA and CDR2 SQIVND (reference sequence). The CDR3 spans 14 residues. CDR3 sequence: CASREAFLNQPQHF. The CDR3 nucleotides read TGTGCCAGTAGGGAGGCGTTTCTCAATCAGCCCCAGCATTTT.

The V call is TRBV13, the J call TRBJ1-2; tentative D call: TRBD1 (5 bases). The germline V gene has CDR1 PRHDT and CDR2 FYEKMQ (reference sequence). The CDR3 contains 14 residues. The ends were cut back, 4 bases at V and 0 bases at J, with 9 bases in the middle. The CDR3 DNA sequence: TGTGCCAGCAGCTCTAGACAGTCTAACTATGGCTACACCTTC. Translating gives CASSSRQSNYGYTF. The variable domain in full, with the rest retrieved from reference TRBV13 and TRBJ1-2, is AAGVIQSPRHLIKEKRETATLKCYPIPRHDTVYWYQQGPGQDPQFLISFYEKMQSDKGSIPDRFSAQQFSDYHSELNMSSLELGDSALYFCASSSRQSNYGYTFGSGTRLTVV.

This clone was detected only once. The V gene is TRBV15, the J gene TRBJ2-7, with D possibly being TRBD1 or TRBD2 (5 bases each). With 3 bases removed from V and 0 bases from J, the gap between germline ends came to 9 bases. The CDR3 is 14 amino acids. Germline V gives CDR1 LNHNV, CDR2 YYDKDF (reference sequence). CDR3 loop: CATSRGDGSYEQYF. CDR3 bases: TGTGCCACCAGCAGGGGGGACGGCTCCTACGAGCAGTACTTC.

V and J are TRBV27 and TRBJ1-4; 8 nucleotides agree with TRBD1. This CDR3 contains 15 residues. V shed 7 bases and J 2 bases; nucleotides not matched to a gene: 6. Germline V gene sequence: CDR1 MNHEY, CDR2 SMNVEV (reference sequence). For the CDR3, the DNA is TGTGCCAGCAAGAGGACAGGGTTGACTAATGAAAAACTGTTTTTT. It encodes CASKRTGLTNEKLFF. Looking up the rest from reference TRBV27 and TRBJ1-4 gives the full variable domain: EAQVTQNPRYLITVTGKKLTVTCSQNMNHEYMSWYRQDPGLGLRQIYYSMNVEVTDKGDVPEGYKVSRKEKRNFPLILESPSPNQTSLYFCASKRTGLTNEKLFFGSGTQLSVL.

The gene calls are TRBV5-1 and TRBJ1-2; D call uncertain. Germline CDR1 and CDR2: SGHRS and YFSETQ. CDR3 length: 17 residues. Trimming stripped 4 bases from V and 2 bases from J, with 21 bases between. The CDR3 DNA is TGCGCCAGCAGCCCGACTCTGCTCGACCTGGGGAACTATGGCTACACCTTC. It specifies CASSPTLLDLGNYGYTF.

The CDR3 DNA is TGTGCCAGTACCCAACAGTACAGAACAGGGTTTTTCGGCTACACCTTC. This sequence encodes CASTQQYRTGFFGYTF. V gene TRBV19 combines with J gene TRBJ1-2; D is possibly TRBD1 (6 bases). Germline CDR1 and CDR2: LNHDA and SQIVND (reference sequence). The CDR3 length is 16 residues. The V end lost 7 bases, the J end lost 8 bases, and 26 bases lay between the germline ends.

This chain links TRBV7-2 with TRBJ1-4; 7 bases are shared with TRBD1. In germline, CDR1 is SGHTA, CDR2 FQGNSA. Trimming cost V 5 bases and J 10 bases; bases outside gene matches: 13. The length of the CDR3 is 15 residues. The CDR3 DNA follows: TGTGCCAGCAGCGCCCAACAGGGGCGGTTGGGAAAACTGTTTTTT. This sequence encodes CASSAQQGRLGKLFF.

On this clone itself: This sample also contains other DNA sequences that code for the same CDR3. This sequence joins TRBV11-2 and TRBJ1-5, with D unclear. The CDR3 totals 13 residues. The V gene lost 2 bases and the J gene lost 2 bases, with 4 bases spanning the gap. Per the germline V gene, CDR1 is SGHAT and CDR2 is FQNNGV. The chain's CDR3 is CASSLRGNQPQHF. CDR3 sequence (DNA): TGTGCCAGCAGCTTAAGAGGCAATCAGCCCCAGCATTTT.

The chain links TRBV7-2 to TRBJ2-6, with D unclear. Germline-derived CDR1 and CDR2 are SGHTA and FQGNSA. This CDR3 is built from 13 residues. Trimming left V 8 bases short and J 0 bases short, with 5 bases between. The CDR3 here is CASGPSGANVLTF. CDR3 bases: TGTGCCAGCGGGCCCTCTGGGGCCAACGTCCTGACTTTC. The full variable domain, rest sourced from reference TRBV7-2 and TRBJ2-6, is GAGVSQSPSNKVTEKGKDVELRCDPISGHTALYWYRQSLGQGLEFLIYFQGNSAPDKSGLPSDRFSAERTGGSVSTLTIQRTQQEDSAVYLCASGPSGANVLTFGAGSRLTVL.

The V and J genes are TRBV27 and TRBJ2-2; tentative D call: TRBD1 (6 bases). Germline V gene data show CDR1 as MNHEY and CDR2 as SMNVEV (reference sequence). Trimming removed 5 bases at V and 5 bases at J, with 9 bases between. The CDR3 loop spans 13 amino acids. CDR3: CASSLGQTGELFF. CDR3 nucleotide sequence: TGTGCCAGCAGTCTAGGACAGACCGGGGAGCTGTTTTTT.

The rearrangement uses TRBV6-5 and TRBJ1-5; D call uncertain. CDR1 is MNHEY, CDR2 SVGAGI, per germline. The ends were cut back, 5 bases at V and 7 bases at J, with 18 bases in the middle. The CDR3 covers 15 residues. CDR3 protein: CASSPRKAGEQPQHF. The CDR3 bases are TGTGCCAGCAGTCCCCGGAAGGCCGGGGAGCAGCCCCAGCATTTT.

The chain joins TRBV5-4 to TRBJ2-5; 8 nucleotides line up with TRBD1. Germline trimming cut 2 bases from V and 7 bases from J; bases unmatched to any gene: 10. The CDR3 is 15 amino acids. Per the germline V gene, CDR1 is SGHNT and CDR2 is YYREEE (reference sequence). CDR3 DNA: TGTGCCAGCAGCTTTAAGGGACAGGCCTTTGGGACCCAGTACTTC. It translates to CASSFKGQAFGTQYF.

The chain recombines TRBV3-1 (or the pseudogene TRBV3-2) with TRBJ1-6; D not resolved. This CDR3 has 14 residues. Germline CDR1 reads LGHDT; CDR2 reads YNNKEL (reference sequence). The V gene lost 5 bases and the J gene lost 9 bases, with 14 bases spanning the gap. The CDR3 is CASSEGFLGSPLHF. CDR3 bases: TGTGCCAGCAGCGAAGGGTTTTTAGGTTCACCCCTCCACTTT.

A remark on this clone: Other nucleotide sequences in the sample specify the same CDR3. This chain connects TRBV30 to TRBJ1-3; weak D call: TRBD1 (5 bases). From germline, CDR1 is GTSNPN and CDR2 SVGIG (reference sequence). Trimming stripped 1 base from V and 7 bases from J, with 5 bases between. CDR3 size: 11 residues. This CDR3 reads CAWSGGNTIYF. As DNA, the CDR3 is TGTGCCTGGAGTGGGGGGAACACCATATATTTT.

The V call is TRBV18, the J call TRBJ1-4, with unresolved D. In germline, CDR1 is KGHSH, CDR2 LQKENI. This CDR3 comprises 14 residues. V was pared by 2 bases and J by 8 bases, with 12 bases between. This CDR3 reads CASSPFGSGEKLFF. DNA for the CDR3: TGTGCCAGCTCACCATTTGGCTCTGGGGAAAAACTGTTTTTT.

This chain links TRBV21-1 with TRBJ1-2; the table's D call TRBD1 went unverified against the DNA. TRBV21-1 is marked as a pseudogene. The CDR3 contains 16 residues. CDR3 coding DNA: TGTGCCAGCAGCAGGGAAGTCAGGGGGAGATGCTATGGCTACACCTTC. The encoded protein is CASSREVRGRCYGYTF.

This clone came up a few times. The chain combines TRBV28 with TRBJ2-4, with 12 bases aligning to TRBD2. CDR3 length: 14 amino acids. With 5 bases clipped from V and 9 bases from J, the junction kept 5 bases outside the gene matches. In germline, CDR1 is MDHEN, CDR2 SYDVKM. CDR3 amino acids: CASSQRGLAGIQYF. In DNA, the CDR3 is TGTGCCAGCAGTCAAAGGGGACTAGCGGGCATTCAGTACTTC. The full variable domain, completed using reference TRBV28 and TRBJ2-4, is DVKVTQSSRYLVKRTGEKVFLECVQDMDHENMFWYRQDPGLGLRLIYFSYDVKMKEKGDIPEGYSVSREKKERFSLILESASTNQTSMYLCASSQRGLAGIQYFGAGTRLSVL.

This chain joins TRBV5-4 and TRBJ2-5; 7 nucleotides align to TRBD2. The CDR3 consists of 16 residues. Per germline, CDR1 SGHNT and CDR2 YYREEE (reference sequence). Trimming took 2 bases from V and 2 from J; bases not matched to a gene: 9. In DNA form, the CDR3 reads TGTGCCAGCAGCTTCCGGCTAGCGGCTTCACAAGAGACCCAGTACTTC. Its translation is CASSFRLAASQETQYF.

This clone turned up a few times. The chain uses TRBV5-5 and TRBJ2-7; TRBD2 matches 7 bases. With V trimmed by 0 bases and J by 6 bases, 6 bases remained unmatched. Germline V lookup: CDR1 SGHKS, CDR2 YYEKEE (reference sequence). The CDR3 has 14 amino acids. The CDR3 here is CASSLVGGRFEQYF. CDR3 nucleotides: TGTGCCAGCAGCTTGGTCGGGGGGAGGTTCGAGCAGTACTTC.

This chain uses TRBV7-9 with TRBJ1-3; D is perhaps TRBD1 (6 bases). Trimming removed 1 base from V and 4 bases from J, with 20 bases in between. The CDR3 is 18 amino acids. Per germline, CDR1 SEHNR and CDR2 FQNEAQ (reference sequence). CDR3 in DNA: TGTGCCAGCAGCTTAGGCAGGGACACCAACCTCCGAGGAAACACCATATATTTT. This encodes CASSLGRDTNLRGNTIYF. The variable domain in full, with the rest retrieved from reference TRBV7-9 and TRBJ1-3, is DTGVSQNPRHKITKRGQNVTFRCDPISEHNRLYWYRQTLGQGPEFLTYFQNEAQLEKSRLLSDRFSAERPKGSFSTLEIQRTEQGDSAMYLCASSLGRDTNLRGNTIYFGEGSWLTVV.

The J gene is TRBJ1-1, the V gene TRBV18; D gene uncertain. The CDR3 contains 14 residues. Germline loops: CDR1 KGHSH, CDR2 LQKENI. Trimming took off 4 bases at V and 1 base at J, with 10 bases between the two ends. The CDR3 DNA sequence: TGTGCCAGCTCACATAAGTCCGAGAACACTGAAGCTTTCTTT. It encodes CASSHKSENTEAFF.

This chain links TRBV7-9 with TRBJ1-2; 7 bases agree with TRBD1. The CDR3 is 16 residues long. Germline CDR1 SEHNR, CDR2 FQNEAQ (reference sequence). V lost 3 bases to trimming and J lost 6 bases; unmatched junction nucleotides: 13. The CDR3 spells CASSFQSGQQQHGYTF. The CDR3 DNA reads as TGTGCCAGCAGCTTTCAGTCGGGACAGCAGCAACATGGCTACACCTTC. Filled out from reference TRBV7-9 and TRBJ1-2, the complete variable domain reads DTGVSQNPRHKITKRGQNVTFRCDPISEHNRLYWYRQTLGQGPEFLTYFQNEAQLEKSRLLSDRFSAERPKGSFSTLEIQRTEQGDSAMYLCASSFQSGQQQHGYTFGSGTRLTVV.

J is TRBJ1-3 and V is TRBV27; 8 positions agree with TRBD1. V gave up 8 bases and J gave up 6 bases; unmatched junction bases: 6. Germline V gene sequence: CDR1 MNHEY, CDR2 SMNVEV (reference sequence). The CDR3 contains 13 residues. CDR3 DNA: TGTGCCAGCCGACAGCAGGGGGCAAACACCATATATTTT. This translates into CASRQQGANTIYF.

V is TRBV20-1 and J is TRBJ1-1; no clear D gene. Germline lookup yields CDR1 DFQATT and CDR2 SNEGSKA (reference sequence). This CDR3 comprises 13 residues. V lost 3 bases to trimming and J lost 5 bases, with 13 bases between them. As DNA, the CDR3 is TGCAGTGCTAGTCGGCGCGGAGGGACTGAAGCTTTCTTT. It translates to CSASRRGGTEAFF.

The chain joins TRBV6-5 to TRBJ1-6; 7 bases align to TRBD1. The CDR3 length is 16 residues. CDR1 is MNHEY and CDR2 is SVGAGI in the germline V gene. Trimming removed 4 bases from V and 5 bases from J; junction bases left unmatched: 8. Here the CDR3 reads CASSSVRDSNNSPLHF. The DNA of the CDR3 is TGTGCCAGCAGTTCCGTTCGGGACAGCAATAATTCACCCCTCCACTTT.

The chain links TRBV18 to TRBJ1-3; 7 bases fit TRBD1. CDR1 is KGHSH, CDR2 LQKENI, per germline. V was pared by 6 bases and J by 4 bases, with 12 bases of the junction left unmatched. CDR3 length equals 16 residues. CDR3 loop: CASSRGTASTGNTIYF. The CDR3 DNA reads as TGTGCCAGCTCGCGAGGGACAGCATCGACCGGAAACACCATATATTTT.